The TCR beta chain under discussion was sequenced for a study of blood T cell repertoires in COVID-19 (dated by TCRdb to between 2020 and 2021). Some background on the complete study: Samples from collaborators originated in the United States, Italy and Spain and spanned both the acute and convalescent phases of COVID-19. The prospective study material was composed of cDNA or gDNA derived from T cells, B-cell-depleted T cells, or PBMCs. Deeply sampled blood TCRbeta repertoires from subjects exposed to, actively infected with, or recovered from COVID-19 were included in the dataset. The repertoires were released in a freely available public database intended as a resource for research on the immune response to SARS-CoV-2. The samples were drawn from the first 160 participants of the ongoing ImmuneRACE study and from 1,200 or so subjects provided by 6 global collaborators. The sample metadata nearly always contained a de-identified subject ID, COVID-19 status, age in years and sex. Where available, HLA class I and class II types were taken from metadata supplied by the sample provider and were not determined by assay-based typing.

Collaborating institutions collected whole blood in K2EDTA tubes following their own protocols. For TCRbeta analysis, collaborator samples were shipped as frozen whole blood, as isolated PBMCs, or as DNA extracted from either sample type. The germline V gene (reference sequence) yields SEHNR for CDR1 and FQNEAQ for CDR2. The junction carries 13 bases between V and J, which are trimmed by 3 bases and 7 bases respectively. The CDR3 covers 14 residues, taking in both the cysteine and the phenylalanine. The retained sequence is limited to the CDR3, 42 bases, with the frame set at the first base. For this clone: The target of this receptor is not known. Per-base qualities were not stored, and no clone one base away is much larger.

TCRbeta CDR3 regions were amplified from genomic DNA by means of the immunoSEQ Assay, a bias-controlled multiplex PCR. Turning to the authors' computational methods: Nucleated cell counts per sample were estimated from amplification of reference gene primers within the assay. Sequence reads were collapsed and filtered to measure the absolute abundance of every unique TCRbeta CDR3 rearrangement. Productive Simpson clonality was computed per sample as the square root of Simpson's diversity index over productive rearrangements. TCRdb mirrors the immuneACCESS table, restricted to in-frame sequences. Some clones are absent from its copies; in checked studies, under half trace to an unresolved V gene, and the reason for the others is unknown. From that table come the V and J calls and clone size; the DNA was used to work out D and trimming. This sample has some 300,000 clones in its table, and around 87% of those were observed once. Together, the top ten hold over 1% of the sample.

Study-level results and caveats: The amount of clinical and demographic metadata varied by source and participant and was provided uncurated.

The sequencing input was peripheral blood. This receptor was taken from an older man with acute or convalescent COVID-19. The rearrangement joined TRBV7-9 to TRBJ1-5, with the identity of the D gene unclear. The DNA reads TGTGCCAGCAGCTTGGATGCGGGGTCCCAGCCCCAGCATTTT. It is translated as CASSLDAGSQPQHF. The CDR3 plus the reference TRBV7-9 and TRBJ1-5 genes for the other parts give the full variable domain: DTGVSQNPRHKITKRGQNVTFRCDPISEHNRLYWYRQTLGQGPEFLTYFQNEAQLEKSRLLSDRFSAERPKGSFSTLEIQRTEQGDSAMYLCASSLDAGSQPQHFGDGTRLSIL.